This T cell receptor beta chain was identified during a study of monozygotic twins with inflammatory bowel disease. The study's findings and limits: Cells of different T cell subtypes could not be told apart.

During cDNA synthesis, UMIs that each contained a 6-nucleotide sample barcode were added by means of template switching. Both TCRalpha and TCRbeta cDNA were subjected to two nested PCRs lasting approximately 16 and 10 cycles. Each CDR3 protein gets one entry in TCRdb, which reprocessed the 5' RACE reads and gives no DNA. Its table records just over 300,000 distinct CDR3 sequences. Per donor, approximately 2.3 ml of blood was collected and frozen. Germline lookup yields CDR1 SGDLS and CDR2 YYNGEE. CDR3 length: 13 residues. As concerns this clonotype: Its matching antigen is unknown.

The specimen was blood. This sequence originates from a human donor with ulcerative colitis or Crohn's disease, or a healthy co-twin of an affected twin (not recorded which). This chain connects TRBV9 to TRBJ2-7. The CDR3 sequence is CASSKTPMVEQYF. Variable domain in full (rest from reference TRBV9 and TRBJ2-7): DSGVTQTPKHLITATGQRVTLRCSPRSGDLSVYWYQQSLDQGLQFLIQYYNGEERAKGNILERFSAQQFPDLHSELNLSSLELGDSALYFCASSKTPMVEQYFGPGTRLTVT.